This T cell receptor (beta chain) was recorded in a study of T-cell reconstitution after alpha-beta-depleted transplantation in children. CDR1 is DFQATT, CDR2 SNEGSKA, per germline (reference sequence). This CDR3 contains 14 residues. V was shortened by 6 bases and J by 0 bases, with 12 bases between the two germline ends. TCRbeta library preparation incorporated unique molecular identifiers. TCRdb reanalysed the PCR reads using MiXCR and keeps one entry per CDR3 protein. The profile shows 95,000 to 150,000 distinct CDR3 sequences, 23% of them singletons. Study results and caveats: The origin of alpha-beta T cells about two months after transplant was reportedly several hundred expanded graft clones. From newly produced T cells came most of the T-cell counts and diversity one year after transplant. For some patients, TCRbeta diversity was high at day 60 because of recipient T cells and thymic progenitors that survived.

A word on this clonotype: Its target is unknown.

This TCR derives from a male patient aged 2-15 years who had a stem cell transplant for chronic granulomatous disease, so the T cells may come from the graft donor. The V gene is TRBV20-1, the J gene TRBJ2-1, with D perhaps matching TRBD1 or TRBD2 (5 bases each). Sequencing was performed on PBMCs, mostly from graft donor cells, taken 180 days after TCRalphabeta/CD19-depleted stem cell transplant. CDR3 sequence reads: CSARTRGSYNEQFF. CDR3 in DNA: TGCAGTGCCCGAACTAGGGGCTCCTACAATGAGCAGTTCTTC.